Presented here are 20 T cell receptor beta chains from one specimen sequenced in a study of blood T cells in healthy people across ages. It was with a sample-barcoded 5' primer and a J-beta primer mix that a second PCR of roughly 7 to 11 cycles was run. TCRdb reanalysed the 5' RACE reads using MiXCR and keeps one entry per CDR3 protein. Seen here are nearly 1 million distinct CDR3 sequences, roughly half observed once, and the top ten hold about a fifth. Sample: blood. Every receptor here comes from a woman in her sixties or seventies in good health.

The chain has TRBV5-6 and TRBJ2-5; D is unresolved. CDR3 length equals 13 residues. Germline lookup yields CDR1 SGHDT and CDR2 YYEEEE. V lost 3 bases, J lost 5 bases, and 11 bases lay in between. The CDR3 sequence: CASSWASGETQYF. In DNA form, the CDR3 reads TGTGCCAGCAGCTGGGCCTCCGGGGAGACCCAGTACTTC.

This clonotype was observed a handful of times. The chain couples TRBV12-3 or TRBV12-4 to TRBJ1-2; D not certain. There are 12 residues in the CDR3. V lost 2 bases and J 3 bases, leaving 4 bases between the germline ends. CDR3: CASSLLDYGYTF. For the CDR3, the DNA is TGTGCCAGCAGTTTATTGGACTATGGCTACACCTTC.

The chain links TRBV20-1 to TRBJ1-5; TRBD1 aligns across 9 bases. Germline CDR1 reads DFQATT; CDR2 reads SNEGSKA (reference sequence). The CDR3 totals 13 residues. V shed 6 bases and J 4 bases; nucleotides not matched to a gene: 4. This CDR3 reads CSAPTGGNQPQHF. CDR3 DNA sequence: TGCAGTGCGCCGACAGGGGGTAATCAGCCCCAGCATTTT.

This clonotype was detected only a few times. This rearrangement joins TRBV20-1 to TRBJ2-1; 7 positions agree with TRBD2. V shed 3 bases and J 0 bases; nucleotides not matched to a gene: 2. The length of the CDR3 is 14 residues. Germline CDR1 is DFQATT and CDR2 is SNEGSKA (reference sequence). The DNA of the CDR3 is TGCAGTGCTAGTCCGGGGGGCTCCTACAATGAGCAGTTCTTC. This translates into CSASPGGSYNEQFF.

The chain carries TRBV30 and TRBJ2-3, with 15 bases identical to TRBD2. With V trimmed by 2 bases and J by 4 bases, 10 bases remained unmatched. Germline V gene lookup returns CDR1 GTSNPN and CDR2 SVGIG (reference sequence). This CDR3 has 18 residues. The DNA for the CDR3 is TGTGCCTGGAGTCCACCGGGACTAGCGGGAGGATTGGCAGATACGCAGTATTTT. Translated: CAWSPPGLAGGLADTQYF.

This clonotype was detected only a few times. The CDR3 protein is CSVTLRKSYNEQFF. In DNA form, the CDR3 reads TGCAGCGTTACTTTGAGGAAGTCCTACAATGAGCAGTTCTTC. V gene TRBV29-1 combines with J gene TRBJ2-1; D is undetermined. The CDR3 is made up of 14 amino acids. Per germline, CDR1 SQVTM and CDR2 ANQGSEA. The V gene lost 5 bases and the J gene lost 1 base, with 12 bases spanning the gap.

The genes are TRBV28 and TRBJ2-5; perhaps TRBD1 as D (7 bases). Trimming stripped 8 bases from V and 4 bases from J, with 20 bases between. Germline assignment: CDR1 MDHEN and CDR2 SYDVKM. This CDR3 has 15 amino acids. Here the CDR3 reads CASHTRQGGRETQYF. CDR3 bases: TGTGCCAGCCACACAAGACAGGGAGGACGAGAGACCCAGTACTTC.

The chain carries TRBV7-9 and TRBJ2-1, with 8 bases matching TRBD1. This CDR3 is 13 amino acids long. The V gene end was trimmed by 4 bases and the J gene end by 9 bases; junction bases not matched to a gene: 5. Per the germline V gene, CDR1 is SEHNR and CDR2 is FQNEAQ (reference sequence). CDR3 in amino acids: CASSYTGGGEQFF. The CDR3 DNA reads as TGTGCCAGCAGCTATACAGGGGGTGGTGAGCAGTTCTTC.

This clonotype was recorded a few times. This chain uses TRBV12-3 or TRBV12-4 with TRBJ2-7, with D tentatively TRBD1 (5 bases). The J call may be in error: the DNA end matches TRBJ2-5 better. The CDR3 contains 13 residues. CDR3 region: CASSLARVKTQYF. The CDR3, as DNA: TGTGCCAGCAGTTTAGCCAGGGTTAAGACCCAGTACTTC.

The chain employs TRBV5-4 and TRBJ1-4; TRBD1 matches 9 bases. CDR3 length equals 14 residues. The V gene end was trimmed by 4 bases and the J gene end by 7 bases; junction bases not matched to a gene: 5. Germline V gives CDR1 SGHNT, CDR2 YYREEE (reference sequence). The CDR3 DNA is TGTGCCAGCAGCCACAGGGGGCGCGGTGAAAAACTGTTTTTT. It encodes CASSHRGRGEKLFF.

In its sample, this clonotype was seen once. The V and J genes are TRBV7-9 and TRBJ2-4, with a possible D match to TRBD2 (6 bases). The DNA end favors TRBJ2-7, so the J call may be wrong. This CDR3 comprises 15 residues. Per the germline V gene, CDR1 is SEHNR and CDR2 is FQNEAQ (reference sequence). The CDR3 DNA sequence: TGTGCCAGCAGCTGGGCCGGGGGTCCAACGAGCGAGCAGTACTTC. It translates to CASSWAGGPTSEQYF.

The CDR3: CASSPRDRGGQPQHF. CDR3 nucleotide sequence: TGTGCCAGCAGCCCCCGGGACAGGGGTGGCCAGCCCCAGCATTTT. The chain uses TRBV7-9 and TRBJ1-5; 10 bases agree with TRBD1. Germline loops: CDR1 SEHNR, CDR2 FQNEAQ (reference sequence). This CDR3 comprises 15 residues. The ends lost 5 bases at V and 7 bases at J; junction bases unmatched: 8. The complete variable domain, with remaining parts taken from reference TRBV7-9 and TRBJ1-5, reads DTGVSQNPRHKITKRGQNVTFRCDPISEHNRLYWYRQTLGQGPEFLTYFQNEAQLEKSRLLSDRFSAERPKGSFSTLEIQRTEQGDSAMYLCASSPRDRGGQPQHFGDGTRLSIL.

V usage is TRBV7-2 and J usage is TRBJ1-6, with D unresolved. CDR3 length equals 14 residues. V was pared by 5 bases and J by 8 bases, with 13 bases between. Germline CDR1 is SGHTA and CDR2 is FQGNSA. CDR3 DNA sequence: TGTGCCAGCAGCCCGCAAAGTCATGATTCACCCCTCCACTTT. This encodes CASSPQSHDSPLHF.

This chain joins TRBV4-3 and TRBJ2-7; the D gene is possibly TRBD2 (6 bases). The CDR3 is 17 amino acids. V lost 1 base to trimming and J lost 3 bases, with 19 bases between them. Germline values: CDR1 LGHNA, CDR2 YSLEER. CDR3 loop: CASSQVNMGGASYEQYF. The CDR3 DNA reads as TGCGCCAGCAGCCAAGTCAACATGGGCGGGGCCAGCTACGAGCAGTACTTC.

The chain is built from TRBV12-3 or TRBV12-4 and TRBJ2-7; TRBD2 matches at 7 bases. The CDR3 covers 15 residues. Trimming took 0 bases from V and 2 from J; bases not matched to a gene: 4. CDR3 DNA sequence: TGTGCCAGCAGTTTAGCGCGGGACTACCCCTACGAGCAGTACTTC. Its translation is CASSLARDYPYEQYF.

This clonotype has more than one count but fewer than ten. V usage is TRBV7-2 and J usage is TRBJ2-1; no clear D. This CDR3 comprises 13 residues. Germline V CDR1 and CDR2: SGHTA, FQGNSA. The V gene lost 1 base and the J gene lost 9 bases, with 10 bases spanning the gap. CDR3 sequence (DNA): TGTGCCAGCAGCTTAGTTTCTGTGGGTGAGCAGTTCTTC. Amino acids: CASSLVSVGEQFF.

This clonotype was detected only once. The chain uses TRBV25-1 and TRBJ1-1, with 8 bases aligning to TRBD1. The germline CDR1 and CDR2 sequences are MGHDK and SYGVNS. This CDR3 has 15 amino acids. The junction had 4 bases not matched to a gene; V was cut back by 4 bases and J by 0 bases. Written as DNA, the CDR3 is TGTGCCAGCAGTGTGGCAGGGGGCTTGAACACTGAAGCTTTCTTT. It is translated as CASSVAGGLNTEAFF.

CDR3 nucleotides: TGTGCCAGCAGTTACGGCGACAGGGGGGTTTCACCCCTCCACTTT. Amino acids: CASSYGDRGVSPLHF. The rearrangement links TRBV6-5 to TRBJ1-6; 9 bases are a match to TRBD1. V trimming: 2 bases; J trimming: 9 bases; junction bases outside the gene matches: 5. CDR3 size: 15 residues. Germline CDR1 is MNHEY and CDR2 is SVGAGI.

The chain has TRBV6-5 and TRBJ1-2; D is ambiguous. The CDR3 contains 18 residues. V was shortened by 2 bases and J by 0 bases, with 19 bases between the two germline ends. Germline CDR1 is MNHEY and CDR2 is SVGAGI. The CDR3 DNA sequence: TGTGCCAGCAGTTACATACAGCACCGAGACCGAACTAACTATGGCTACACCTTC. It codes for CASSYIQHRDRTNYGYTF.

This clonotype was seen more than once but under ten times. The chain carries TRBV14 and TRBJ1-2; D might be TRBD1 (5 bases). Germline CDR1 reads SGHDN; CDR2 reads FVKESK. V was clipped by 0 bases and J by 4 bases, with 18 bases between them. This CDR3 contains 17 residues. DNA for the CDR3: TGTGCCAGCAGCCAAGAGATTCGGGCAGGGCCAGGCTATGGCTACACCTTC. It specifies CASSQEIRAGPGYGYTF.